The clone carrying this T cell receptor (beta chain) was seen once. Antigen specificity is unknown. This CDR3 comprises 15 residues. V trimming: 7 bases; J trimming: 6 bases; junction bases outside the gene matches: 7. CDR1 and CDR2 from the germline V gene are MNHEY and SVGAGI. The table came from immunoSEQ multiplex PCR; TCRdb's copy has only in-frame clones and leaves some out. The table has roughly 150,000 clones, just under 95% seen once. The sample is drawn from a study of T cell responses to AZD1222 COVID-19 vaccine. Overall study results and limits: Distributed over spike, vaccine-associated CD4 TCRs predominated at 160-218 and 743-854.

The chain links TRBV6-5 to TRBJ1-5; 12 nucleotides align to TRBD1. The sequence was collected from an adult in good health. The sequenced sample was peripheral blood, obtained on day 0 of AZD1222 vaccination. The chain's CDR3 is CASNIPGQGAQPQHF. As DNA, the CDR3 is TGTGCCAGCAACATCCCGGGACAGGGGGCTCAGCCCCAGCATTTT.